This TCR beta chain was sequenced for a study of blood T cell repertoires in COVID-19. Across the study: From the United States, Italy and Spain came samples of acute and convalescent COVID-19.

Germline V gene sequence: CDR1 ENHRY, CDR2 SYGVKD. This CDR3 is 15 amino acids long. Trimming removed 4 bases at V and 4 bases at J, with 15 bases between. The protocol was immunoSEQ multiplex PCR, while the TCRdb copy is restricted to in-frame clones and leaves out a portion. The repertoire holds approximately 670,000 clones, with about 87% as singletons. This sequence joins TRBV10-3 and TRBJ2-3, with a possible D match to TRBD1 (7 bases). The sample was peripheral blood. This receptor was taken from a woman in her late teens or twenties with acute or convalescent COVID-19. The CDR3 loop is CAISGLTGEADTQYF. DNA for the CDR3: TGTGCCATCAGTGGATTAACAGGGGAGGCAGATACGCAGTATTTT.